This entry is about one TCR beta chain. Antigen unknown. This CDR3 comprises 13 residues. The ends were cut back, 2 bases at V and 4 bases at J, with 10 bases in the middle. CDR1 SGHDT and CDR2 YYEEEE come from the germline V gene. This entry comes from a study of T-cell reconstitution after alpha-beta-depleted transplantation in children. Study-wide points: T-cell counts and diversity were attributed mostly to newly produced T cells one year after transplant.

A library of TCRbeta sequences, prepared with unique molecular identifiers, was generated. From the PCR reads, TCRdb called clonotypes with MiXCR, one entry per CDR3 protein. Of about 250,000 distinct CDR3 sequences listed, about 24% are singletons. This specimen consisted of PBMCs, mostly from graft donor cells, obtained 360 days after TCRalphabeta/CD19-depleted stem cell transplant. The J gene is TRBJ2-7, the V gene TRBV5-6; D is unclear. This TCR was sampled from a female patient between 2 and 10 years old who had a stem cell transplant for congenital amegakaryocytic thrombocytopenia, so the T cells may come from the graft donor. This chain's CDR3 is CASSFRRAYEQYF. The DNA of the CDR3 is TGTGCCAGCAGCTTTAGAAGGGCTTACGAGCAGTACTTC.